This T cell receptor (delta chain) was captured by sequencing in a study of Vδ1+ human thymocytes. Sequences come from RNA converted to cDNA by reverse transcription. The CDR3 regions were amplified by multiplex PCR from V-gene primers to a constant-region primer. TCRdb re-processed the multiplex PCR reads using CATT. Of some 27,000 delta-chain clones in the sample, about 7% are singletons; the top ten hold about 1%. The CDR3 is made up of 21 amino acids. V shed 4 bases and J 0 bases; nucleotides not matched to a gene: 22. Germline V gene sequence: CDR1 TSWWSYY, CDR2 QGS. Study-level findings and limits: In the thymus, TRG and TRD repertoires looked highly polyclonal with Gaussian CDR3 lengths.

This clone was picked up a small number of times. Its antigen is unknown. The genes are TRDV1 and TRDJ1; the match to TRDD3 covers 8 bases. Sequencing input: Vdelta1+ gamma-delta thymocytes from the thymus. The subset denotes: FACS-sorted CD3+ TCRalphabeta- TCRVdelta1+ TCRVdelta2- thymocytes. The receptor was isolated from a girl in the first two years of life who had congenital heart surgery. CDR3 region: CALGVIPRSLRDGGYTDKLIF. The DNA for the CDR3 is TGTGCTCTTGGGGTGATACCCCGTAGCCTACGAGATGGGGGATACACCGATAAACTCATCTTT.